Shown below are 30 T cell receptor beta chains from a single sample sequenced in a study of blood T cell repertoires in COVID-19. Using immunoSEQ multiplex PCR, the repertoire was profiled, and TCRdb retains in-frame clones only, with some absent. Among more than 150,000 clones listed, nearly 80% were seen once. Sample: peripheral blood. These receptors were collected from a woman aged 70-85 years with acute or convalescent COVID-19.

The J gene is TRBJ2-7, the V gene TRBV10-1, with TRBD2 identical over 7 bases. This CDR3 has 15 amino acids. Trimming cost V 3 bases and J 3 bases; bases outside gene matches: 8. From germline, CDR1 is WNHNN and CDR2 SYGVQD (reference sequence). CDR3 in amino acids: CASSDPGGARYEQYF. The CDR3 DNA follows: TGCGCCAGCAGTGATCCGGGGGGAGCCCGCTACGAGCAGTACTTC.

This clone occurred a few times. V gene TRBV5-4 combines with J gene TRBJ2-3, with 9 nucleotides matching TRBD2. Unmatched junction bases numbered 12, after V lost 0 bases and J lost 4 bases. CDR1 is SGHNT and CDR2 is YYREEE in the germline V gene (reference sequence). The CDR3 runs to 18 residues. The CDR3 DNA is TGTGCCAGCAGCTTGGGTCTAGCGGGACTCGGACTTCCAGATACGCAGTATTTT. Translating it yields CASSLGLAGLGLPDTQYF.

The rearrangement joins TRBV7-8 to TRBJ2-5; the D gene is possibly TRBD2 (5 bases). The CDR3 contains 13 residues. V shed 5 bases and J shed 5 bases, with 12 bases lying between them. CDR1 and CDR2 (germline): SGHVS, FQNEAQ. CDR3 sequence (DNA): TGTGCCAGCAGCCCAGGACTGTTGGAGACCCAGTACTTC. Protein: CASSPGLLETQYF.

The chain links TRBV5-4 to TRBJ2-2; TRBD1 agrees at 7 bases. The CDR3 covers 16 residues. V gave up 4 bases and J gave up 6 bases; unmatched junction bases: 12. The germline V gene has CDR1 SGHNT and CDR2 YYREEE (reference sequence). CDR3 coding DNA: TGTGCCAGCAGCCCCAGACAGGGATCCTTTCCCGGGGAGCTGTTTTTT. This gives the protein CASSPRQGSFPGELFF.

CDR3 in amino acids: CASSRGTDYNEQFF. The CDR3 DNA sequence: TGTGCCAGCTCCCGCGGGACGGACTACAATGAGCAGTTCTTC. The chain has TRBV18 and TRBJ2-1, with a weak D call TRBD2 (6 bases). Germline V gives CDR1 KGHSH, CDR2 LQKENI. With 6 bases removed from V and 3 bases from J, the gap between germline ends came to 12 bases. This CDR3 comprises 14 residues. Drawing the rest from reference TRBV18 and TRBJ2-1, the complete variable domain is NAGVMQNPRHLVRRRGQEARLRCSPMKGHSHVYWYRQLPEEGLKFMVYLQKENIIDESGMPKERFSAEFPKEGPSILRIQQVVRGDSAAYFCASSRGTDYNEQFFGPGTRLTVL.

The rearrangement joins TRBV7-9 to TRBJ2-1, with TRBD2 as a possible D gene (6 bases). The CDR3 covers 15 residues. Trimming removed 5 bases at V and 8 bases at J, with 19 bases between. CDR1 is SEHNR, CDR2 FQNEAQ, per germline (reference sequence). The CDR3 sequence is CASSHGRDFIDEQFF. The CDR3 DNA reads TGTGCCAGCAGCCACGGCCGGGACTTCATCGATGAGCAGTTCTTC.

The V call is TRBV5-1, the J call TRBJ1-1; D might be TRBD1 (6 bases). The germline V gene has CDR1 SGHRS and CDR2 YFSETQ. V was clipped by 4 bases and J by 6 bases, with 13 bases between them. This CDR3 region has 13 residues. The CDR3: CASSKQGSSEAFF. The CDR3 bases are TGCGCCAGCAGCAAACAGGGATCATCTGAAGCTTTCTTT.

The rearrangement uses TRBV7-6 and TRBJ1-5; D unresolved. Looked up from germline, CDR1 is SGHVS and CDR2 is FNYEAQ. The CDR3 loop spans 13 amino acids. Trimming pared 5 bases from V and 4 bases from J, leaving 9 bases between. DNA of the CDR3: TGTGCCAGCAGCCTTCTAGAGAATCAGCCCCAGCATTTT. Translation gives CASSLLENQPQHF.

The chain links TRBV18 to TRBJ2-3; 7 bases are a match to TRBD2. Germline values: CDR1 KGHSH, CDR2 LQKENI. After removal of 1 base from V and 6 bases from J, the junction contained 10 bases not matched to a gene. The CDR3 has 16 residues. The DNA for the CDR3 is TGTGCCAGCTCACCACGGGGACTATTCAACGCCGATACGCAGTATTTT. It is translated as CASSPRGLFNADTQYF. Full variable domain (missing parts from reference TRBV18 and TRBJ2-3): NAGVMQNPRHLVRRRGQEARLRCSPMKGHSHVYWYRQLPEEGLKFMVYLQKENIIDESGMPKERFSAEFPKEGPSILRIQQVVRGDSAAYFCASSPRGLFNADTQYFGPGTRLTVL.

This sequence joins TRBV27 and TRBJ2-7, with D hard to call. Germline CDR1 and CDR2: MNHEY and SMNVEV (reference sequence). V lost 0 bases and J 4 bases, leaving 7 bases between the germline ends. The CDR3 loop spans 13 amino acids. In nucleotides, the CDR3 is TGTGCCAGCAGTTTATCGGCGGCTTACGAGCAGTACTTC. Translation: CASSLSAAYEQYF.

The chain has TRBV14 and TRBJ1-4, with a weak D call TRBD1 (5 bases). The CDR3 has 14 amino acids. Trimming shortened V by 3 bases and J by 4 bases, and 9 bases separated the two germline ends. Germline V gene lookup returns CDR1 SGHDN and CDR2 FVKESK. CDR3 nucleotide sequence: TGTGCCAGCAGCCAGGGACTGATTAATGAAAAACTGTTTTTT. This encodes CASSQGLINEKLFF.

This rearrangement joins TRBV7-2 to TRBJ2-1, with D unresolved. This CDR3 is built from 15 residues. CDR1 and CDR2 from the germline V gene are SGHTA and FQGNSA. V dropped 1 base and J dropped 8 bases, with 15 bases sitting between them. The chain's CDR3 is CASSLESPPRHEQFF. Written as DNA, the CDR3 is TGTGCCAGCAGCTTAGAGAGTCCCCCGAGGCATGAGCAGTTCTTC.

The chain joins TRBV12-3 or TRBV12-4 to TRBJ1-1; D is undetermined. The CDR3 runs to 11 residues. The V end lost 2 bases, the J end lost 7 bases, and 5 bases lay between the germline ends. In nucleotides, the CDR3 is TGTGCCAGCAGTTTACTTAATGAAGCTTTCTTT. Its protein is CASSLLNEAFF.

This chain links TRBV6-5 with TRBJ2-3; TRBD2 agrees at 8 bases. The CDR3 has 15 amino acids. CDR1 MNHEY and CDR2 SVGAGI come from the germline V gene. The V segment lost 6 bases and the J segment 1 base; nucleotides outside the gene matches: 6. This CDR3 is CASRKQTSGTDTQYF. Written as DNA, the CDR3 is TGTGCCAGCAGGAAGCAGACTAGCGGCACAGATACGCAGTATTTT.

The J gene is TRBJ2-3, the V gene TRBV5-1; a weak D match, TRBD2 (6 bases). Trimming removed 5 bases from V and 4 bases from J, with 14 bases in between. This CDR3 is 14 amino acids long. Germline CDR1 SGHRS, CDR2 YFSETQ. In DNA, the CDR3 is TGCGCCAGCAGACAATCGCGGGGTCCAGATACGCAGTATTTT. Amino acid sequence: CASRQSRGPDTQYF.

This clone was seen only a few times. V is TRBV2 and J is TRBJ2-3; D is unclear. V was clipped by 1 base and J by 2 bases, with 4 bases between them. This CDR3 spans 13 amino acids. Germline V gene sequence: CDR1 SNHLY, CDR2 FYNNEI. For the CDR3, the DNA is TGTGCCAGCAGTGAAGAATACACAGATACGCAGTATTTT. It encodes CASSEEYTDTQYF.

The chain has TRBV5-5 and TRBJ2-5, with TRBD2 matching 13 bases. Germline CDR1 and CDR2: SGHKS and YYEKEE (reference sequence). The CDR3 totals 16 residues. Trimming took 1 base from V and 4 from J; bases not matched to a gene: 4. CDR3: CASSLKLAGGSETQYF. The CDR3 DNA follows: TGTGCCAGCAGCTTGAAACTAGCGGGAGGGTCAGAGACCCAGTACTTC. The whole variable domain, filled in from reference TRBV5-5 and TRBJ2-5, reads DAGVTQSPTHLIKTRGQQVTLRCSPISGHKSVSWYQQVLGQGPQFIFQYYEKEERGRGNFPDRFSARQFPNYSSELNVNALLLGDSALYLCASSLKLAGGSETQYFGPGTRLLVL.

Here the CDR3 DNA reads TGCGCCAGCAGCCAGGGGGCCAACACTGAAGCTTTCTTT. It codes for CASSQGANTEAFF. The chain employs TRBV5-1 and TRBJ1-1, with 8 nucleotides matching TRBD1. Germline lookup yields CDR1 SGHRS and CDR2 YFSETQ. Trimming cost V 4 bases and J 2 bases; bases outside gene matches: 1. The CDR3 covers 13 residues.

The count of this clone is one. The rearrangement links TRBV29-1 to TRBJ2-2, with 7 bases aligning to TRBD2. V gave up 5 bases and J gave up 6 bases; unmatched junction bases: 3. Germline loops: CDR1 SQVTM, CDR2 ANQGSEA. The CDR3 is 12 amino acids. CDR3 residues: CSVFSGSGELFF. In DNA, the CDR3 is TGCAGCGTTTTTAGCGGGTCCGGGGAGCTGTTTTTT.

The chain carries TRBV2 and TRBJ2-7; 11 nucleotides agree with TRBD1. Germline CDR1 and CDR2: SNHLY and FYNNEI. After removal of 6 bases from V and 4 bases from J, the junction contained 5 bases not matched to a gene. CDR3 length: 14 residues. CDR3 sequence reads: CASRGTGGVYEQYF. DNA for the CDR3: TGTGCCAGCAGGGGGACAGGGGGTGTATACGAGCAGTACTTC.

This clone was seen only a few times. This chain links TRBV5-1 with TRBJ2-1; 10 bases map to TRBD2. CDR3 length equals 15 residues. The germline gives CDR1 SGHRS, CDR2 YFSETQ. Unmatched junction bases numbered 7, after V lost 2 bases and J lost 8 bases. In DNA, the CDR3 is TGCGCCAGCAGCTTAGGAGCGGGAGGGCCTTATGAGCAGTTCTTC. Translated, it gives CASSLGAGGPYEQFF. Full variable domain (rest looked up from reference TRBV5-1 and TRBJ2-1): KAGVTQTPRYLIKTRGQQVTLSCSPISGHRSVSWYQQTPGQGLQFLFEYFSETQRNKGNFPGRFSGRQFSNSRSEMNVSTLELGDSALYLCASSLGAGGPYEQFFGPGTRLTVL.

Comment on this clone: Different DNA sequences within this sample yield the same CDR3. This chain joins TRBV19 and TRBJ1-2, with unresolved D. This CDR3 has 14 residues. The germline V gene has CDR1 LNHDA and CDR2 SQIVND (reference sequence). V was cut by 6 bases and J by 0 bases, with 11 bases left in between. The CDR3 DNA sequence: TGTGCCAGTAGGAGGACGGGAACTAACTATGGCTACACCTTC. This encodes CASRRTGTNYGYTF.

The genes are TRBV5-1 and TRBJ2-7; 9 bases map to TRBD1. V dropped 4 bases and J dropped 4; count of bases not matched to a gene: 9. This CDR3 spans 15 amino acids. Germline CDR1 is SGHRS and CDR2 is YFSETQ. The CDR3 DNA reads TGCGCCAGCAGCAATCCGGGACAGGGTTCTTACGAGCAGTACTTC. Its protein is CASSNPGQGSYEQYF.

The chain couples TRBV18 to TRBJ2-7, with D possibly being TRBD2 (6 bases). The CDR3 runs to 14 residues. CDR1 is KGHSH and CDR2 is LQKENI in the germline V gene. V lost 2 bases and J lost 1, with 9 bases in between. The CDR3, as DNA: TGTGCCAGCTCACCAAGACTAGAATCCTACGAGCAGTACTTC. This translates into CASSPRLESYEQYF.

This chain connects TRBV5-6 to TRBJ2-1; 14 nucleotides match TRBD2. Germline assignment: CDR1 SGHDT and CDR2 YYEEEE. The ends lost 3 bases at V and 5 bases at J; junction bases unmatched: 10. This CDR3 region has 18 residues. In nucleotides, the CDR3 is TGTGCCAGCAGCTCGGGGACTAGCGGGAGTATAATGAACAATGAGCAGTTCTTC. Residues: CASSSGTSGSIMNNEQFF.

V is TRBV4-2 and J is TRBJ2-3, with D perhaps matching TRBD1 (5 bases). Deletions cut 4 bases from V and 2 bases from J, with 16 bases between. CDR3 length: 16 residues. Germline V gene lookup returns CDR1 LGHNA and CDR2 YNFKEQ. The CDR3: CASSLRAPRYTDTQYF. The CDR3, as DNA: TGTGCCAGCAGCCTCAGGGCCCCGAGATACACAGATACGCAGTATTTT.

This clone appeared a single time. The rearrangement links TRBV5-6 to TRBJ2-7, with D possibly matching TRBD2 (5 bases). Trimming stripped 1 base from V and 3 bases from J, with 11 bases between. The length of the CDR3 is 14 residues. Per the germline V gene, CDR1 is SGHDT and CDR2 is YYEEEE. The CDR3 DNA is TGTGCCAGCAGCTTGTCAACGGGGTACTACGAGCAGTACTTC. This gives the protein CASSLSTGYYEQYF.

The rearrangement links TRBV27 to TRBJ2-7; perhaps TRBD1 as D (5 bases). V dropped 4 bases and J dropped 4 bases, with 17 bases sitting between them. The CDR3 length is 15 residues. The germline V gene encodes CDR1 MNHEY and CDR2 SMNVEV (reference sequence). CDR3 in DNA: TGTGCCAGCAGTTGGAGTGCTCGTGGGGCATACGAGCAGTACTTC. It yields the protein CASSWSARGAYEQYF.

V gene TRBV29-1 combines with J gene TRBJ2-7, with D tentatively TRBD2 (5 bases). V was trimmed by 3 bases and J by 5 bases, leaving 5 bases between them. This CDR3 contains 10 residues. CDR1 and CDR2 (germline): SQVTM, ANQGSEA. This chain's CDR3 is CSVEEDEQYF. Here the CDR3 DNA reads TGCAGCGTTGAGGAGGACGAGCAGTACTTC.

This chain links TRBV5-1 with TRBJ1-5, with TRBD1 identical over 7 bases. The CDR3 sequence is 13 residues long. V was clipped by 4 bases and J by 5 bases; unmatched bases: 3. Per germline, CDR1 SGHRS and CDR2 YFSETQ. In DNA form, the CDR3 reads TGCGCCAGCAGCCCCGGGACAGATCAGCCCCAGCATTTT. It translates to CASSPGTDQPQHF. Variable domain in full (rest from reference TRBV5-1 and TRBJ1-5): KAGVTQTPRYLIKTRGQQVTLSCSPISGHRSVSWYQQTPGQGLQFLFEYFSETQRNKGNFPGRFSGRQFSNSRSEMNVSTLELGDSALYLCASSPGTDQPQHFGDGTRLSIL.